These 32 T cell receptor beta chains came from one sample sequenced in a study of blood T cell repertoires in COVID-19. This table comes from immunoSEQ multiplex PCR, and its TCRdb copy is limited to in-frame clones, with some not included. The data show roughly 120,000 clones, with 84% seen just once and roughly 7.9% held by the top ten. Sequenced input: peripheral blood. The receptors derive from a woman of 80 years or more with active or convalescent COVID-19.

This clone was seen more than once but under ten times. The gene calls are TRBV7-2 and TRBJ2-1; 10 nucleotides match TRBD2. The CDR3 extends over 15 amino acids. Germline CDR1 reads SGHTA; CDR2 reads FQGNSA. V gave up 6 bases and J gave up 4 bases; unmatched junction bases: 6. This CDR3 is CASRPTSGVYNEQFF. CDR3 nucleotide sequence: TGTGCCAGCAGGCCAACTAGCGGGGTTTACAATGAGCAGTTCTTC.

This clone came up a few times. This chain joins TRBV6-5 and TRBJ1-6; 8 bases align to TRBD1. This CDR3 spans 15 amino acids. CDR1 and CDR2 (germline): MNHEY, SVGAGI. The J segment lost 5 bases and the V segment lost 6 bases, leaving 6 bases of the junction unmatched. CDR3 DNA sequence: TGTGCCAGCAGAAGTGGACAGGGTCATAATTCACCCCTCCACTTT. Its protein is CASRSGQGHNSPLHF.

V is TRBV28 and J is TRBJ1-6, with 8 bases that match TRBD1. After removal of 6 bases from V and 5 bases from J, the junction contained 6 bases not matched to a gene. Per the germline V gene, CDR1 is MDHEN and CDR2 is SYDVKM. The CDR3 loop spans 15 amino acids. This CDR3 is CASSLLGQDNSPLHF. The CDR3 DNA follows: TGTGCCAGCAGCCTTTTGGGACAGGATAATTCACCCCTCCACTTT. Together with reference TRBV28 and TRBJ1-6, the CDR3 gives the full variable domain: DVKVTQSSRYLVKRTGEKVFLECVQDMDHENMFWYRQDPGLGLRLIYFSYDVKMKEKGDIPEGYSVSREKKERFSLILESASTNQTSMYLCASSLLGQDNSPLHFGNGTRLTVT.

V and J are TRBV28 and TRBJ2-7, with 9 bases matching TRBD1. Germline CDR1 and CDR2: MDHEN and SYDVKM. Trimming removed 3 bases from V and 6 bases from J; junction bases left unmatched: 6. This CDR3 contains 14 residues. Here the CDR3 reads CASSFLQGALEQYF. The CDR3 bases are TGTGCCAGCAGTTTCTTACAGGGGGCGCTCGAGCAGTACTTC.

This rearrangement joins TRBV19 to TRBJ1-3; TRBD1 is a possible D gene (6 bases). CDR3 size: 15 residues. The ends were cut back, 5 bases at V and 4 bases at J, with 15 bases in the middle. Germline-derived CDR1 and CDR2 are LNHDA and SQIVND (reference sequence). CDR3 loop: CASSPRTVGGNTIYF. CDR3 DNA sequence: TGTGCCAGTAGTCCGCGGACAGTTGGAGGAAACACCATATATTTT.

This sequence joins TRBV6-2 or TRBV6-3 and TRBJ1-5, with TRBD1 identical over 8 bases. Germline loops: CDR1 MNHEY, CDR2 SVGEGT. The CDR3 is 15 amino acids. V gave up 3 bases and J gave up 6 bases; unmatched junction bases: 7. DNA of the CDR3: TGTGCCAGCAGTTATCGGACAGGGTCGGGTCAGCCCCAGCATTTT. It encodes CASSYRTGSGQPQHF.

This sequence joins TRBV2 and TRBJ1-2; 8 positions agree with TRBD1. Germline lookup yields CDR1 SNHLY and CDR2 FYNNEI. This CDR3 is built from 15 residues. The trim removed 2 bases at V and 0 bases at J, leaving 2 bases unmatched. The CDR3: CASSEQGATNYGYTF. In nucleotides, the CDR3 is TGTGCCAGCAGTGAACAGGGGGCGACTAACTATGGCTACACCTTC.

The gene calls are TRBV28 and TRBJ1-5, with TRBD1 identical over 9 bases. The J segment lost 7 bases and the V segment lost 4 bases, leaving 11 bases of the junction unmatched. The CDR3 totals 16 residues. The germline V gene has CDR1 MDHEN and CDR2 SYDVKM. The CDR3 reads CASSSGDRAGKQPQHF. The CDR3 DNA reads TGTGCCAGCAGTTCGGGGGACAGGGCGGGAAAACAGCCCCAGCATTTT. The whole variable domain, filled in from reference TRBV28 and TRBJ1-5, reads DVKVTQSSRYLVKRTGEKVFLECVQDMDHENMFWYRQDPGLGLRLIYFSYDVKMKEKGDIPEGYSVSREKKERFSLILESASTNQTSMYLCASSSGDRAGKQPQHFGDGTRLSIL.

The chain has TRBV7-3 and TRBJ2-5; 10 bases align to TRBD1. This CDR3 contains 15 residues. V was pared by 3 bases and J by 5 bases, with 6 bases of the junction left unmatched. Germline V gene sequence: CDR1 SGHTA, CDR2 FQGTGA. The chain's CDR3 is CASSFQTGGMETQYF. DNA for the CDR3: TGTGCCAGCAGCTTTCAGACAGGGGGCATGGAGACCCAGTACTTC.

This clone was observed a handful of times. The chain couples TRBV6-5 to TRBJ2-7; 8 nucleotides line up with TRBD1. Looked up from germline, CDR1 is MNHEY and CDR2 is SVGAGI. This CDR3 is 15 amino acids long. The junction had 12 bases not matched to a gene; V was cut back by 4 bases and J by 7 bases. The CDR3 coding sequence is TGTGCCAGCAGTTCCCCCCGACAAGGGGACAGGGAGCAGTACTTC. This translates into CASSSPRQGDREQYF.

Only one count was recorded for this clone. The chain links TRBV5-4 to TRBJ2-7, with a possible D match to TRBD2 (6 bases). The germline V gene has CDR1 SGHNT and CDR2 YYREEE (reference sequence). This CDR3 comprises 13 residues. Between the trimmed V and J ends, which lost 4 bases and 0 bases, there was a span of 8 bases. The CDR3 DNA sequence: TGTGCCAGCAGCGCGGGATTCTCCTACGAGCAGTACTTC. Translating it yields CASSAGFSYEQYF. Based on the CDR3 plus reference TRBV5-4 and TRBJ2-7, the full variable domain is ETGVTQSPTHLIKTRGQQVTLRCSSQSGHNTVSWYQQALGQGPQFIFQYYREEENGRGNFPPRFSGLQFPNYSSELNVNALELDDSALYLCASSAGFSYEQYFGPGTRLTVT.

DNA of the CDR3: TGCGCCAGCAGCGAAAAGGGACTAGCAGATACGCAGTATTTT. Translation: CASSEKGLADTQYF. The chain joins TRBV5-1 to TRBJ2-3; TRBD2 aligns across 8 bases. Unmatched junction bases numbered 5, after V lost 4 bases and J lost 4 bases. Germline V gives CDR1 SGHRS, CDR2 YFSETQ. The CDR3 runs to 14 residues.

This clone was seen a handful of times. This chain links TRBV19 with TRBJ1-5; 9 nucleotides align to TRBD1. This CDR3 comprises 15 residues. CDR1 and CDR2 (germline): LNHDA, SQIVND (reference sequence). V gave up 6 bases and J gave up 4 bases; unmatched junction bases: 7. The CDR3 nucleotides are TGTGCCAGTAGCACCGGGACAGGGAGTAATCAGCCCCAGCATTTT. Protein: CASSTGTGSNQPQHF.

The rearrangement links TRBV19 to TRBJ1-5; 8 bases line up with TRBD1. Trimming cost V 5 bases and J 9 bases; bases outside gene matches: 12. Germline CDR1 LNHDA, CDR2 SQIVND (reference sequence). CDR3 length: 15 residues. The chain's CDR3 is CASSGGQGGFWPQHF. In DNA, the CDR3 is TGTGCCAGTAGTGGAGGACAGGGAGGTTTTTGGCCCCAGCATTTT.

The J gene is TRBJ2-7, the V gene TRBV5-1; 8 bases agree with TRBD1. Germline lookup yields CDR1 SGHRS and CDR2 YFSETQ. V shed 0 bases, J shed 2 bases, and the junction held 7 bases outside the gene matches. CDR3 length: 16 residues. CDR3 sequence: CASSLAGTGITYEQYF. The CDR3 DNA follows: TGCGCCAGCAGCTTGGCCGGGACAGGTATCACCTACGAGCAGTACTTC.

In this sample, this clone turned up once. The V call is TRBV5-1, the J call TRBJ2-3; 8 bases are shared with TRBD1. CDR3 length: 16 residues. The V gene's germline CDR1 is SGHRS and CDR2 YFSETQ. After removal of 2 bases from V and 6 bases from J, the junction contained 11 bases not matched to a gene. The CDR3 sequence is CASSFQGASFMDTQYF. The CDR3 nucleotides read TGCGCCAGCAGCTTTCAGGGGGCGTCCTTTATGGATACGCAGTATTTT.

The chain is built from TRBV19 and TRBJ1-1; TRBD1 might be the D (5 bases). The length of the CDR3 is 14 residues. Germline V gene sequence: CDR1 LNHDA, CDR2 SQIVND (reference sequence). V lost 3 bases to trimming and J lost 2 bases, with 10 bases between them. CDR3 sequence (DNA): TGTGCCAGTAGTATTGCAGGACATAACACTGAAGCTTTCTTT. Amino acid sequence: CASSIAGHNTEAFF.

V is TRBV5-6 and J is TRBJ2-2, with 9 positions matching TRBD2. Germline CDR1 is SGHDT and CDR2 is YYEEEE. Losses at the gene ends were 0 bases for V and 7 bases for J; bases not matched to a gene: 7. The CDR3 is made up of 16 amino acids. This CDR3 reads CASSLAAGGPVGELFF. The CDR3 bases are TGTGCCAGCAGCTTGGCTGCGGGAGGGCCCGTCGGGGAGCTGTTTTTT.

The sample holds one count of this clone. The CDR3 region is CASSPGLAGGSGGGELFF. The DNA of the CDR3 is TGCGCCAGCAGCCCGGGACTAGCGGGAGGGAGCGGTGGCGGGGAGCTGTTTTTT. The chain employs TRBV5-1 and TRBJ2-2; 16 bases line up with TRBD2. Germline assignment: CDR1 SGHRS and CDR2 YFSETQ. The CDR3 totals 18 residues. With 4 bases clipped from V and 7 bases from J, the junction kept 10 bases outside the gene matches.

The chain recombines TRBV11-2 with TRBJ2-3, with 7 bases matching TRBD2. CDR1 and CDR2 (germline): SGHAT, FQNNGV. The CDR3 is made up of 16 amino acids. V dropped 4 bases and J dropped 2; count of bases not matched to a gene: 9. In DNA form, the CDR3 reads TGTGCCAGCAGCTGGGCCGGGGGACTAACCACAGATACGCAGTATTTT. Its translation is CASSWAGGLTTDTQYF.

The chain couples TRBV7-9 to TRBJ2-3, with 8 bases matching TRBD2. Germline CDR1 is SEHNR and CDR2 is FQNEAQ (reference sequence). Trimming at V came to 5 bases and at J to 4 bases, leaving 11 bases not matched to a gene. CDR3 length equals 16 residues. Here the CDR3 reads CASSPNRGLVSDTQYF. CDR3 nucleotides: TGTGCCAGCAGCCCTAATAGGGGACTAGTGTCAGATACGCAGTATTTT.

V gene TRBV5-1 combines with J gene TRBJ2-1; TRBD1 might be the D (5 bases). This CDR3 region has 13 residues. V was trimmed by 6 bases and J by 5 bases, leaving 12 bases between them. The germline V gene encodes CDR1 SGHRS and CDR2 YFSETQ. The chain's CDR3 is CASTDLQDNEQFF. DNA of the CDR3: TGCGCCAGCACCGATTTACAGGACAATGAGCAGTTCTTC.

The chain is built from TRBV19 and TRBJ2-7, with D maybe TRBD1 (5 bases). V was shortened by 3 bases and J by 2 bases, with 14 bases between the two germline ends. The germline V gene encodes CDR1 LNHDA and CDR2 SQIVND (reference sequence). The CDR3 has 15 residues. CDR3 in amino acids: CASSILGAGTYEQYF. In DNA form, the CDR3 reads TGTGCCAGTAGTATTCTAGGGGCAGGAACCTACGAGCAGTACTTC.

This sequence joins TRBV27 and TRBJ2-5; 7 bases agree with TRBD2. Germline V lookup: CDR1 MNHEY, CDR2 SMNVEV (reference sequence). V shed 5 bases and J 4 bases; nucleotides not matched to a gene: 4. The CDR3 is 13 amino acids. CDR3 in amino acids: CASSQREGETQYF. CDR3 coding DNA: TGTGCCAGCAGTCAAAGGGAGGGAGAGACCCAGTACTTC.

The chain recombines TRBV4-1 with TRBJ1-2, with D possibly being TRBD1 (5 bases). The length of the CDR3 is 13 residues. The ends were cut back, 0 bases at V and 14 bases at J, with 16 bases in the middle. The germline V gene encodes CDR1 MGHRA and CDR2 YSYEKL. Here the CDR3 DNA reads TGCGCCAGCAGCCAAGAATGGAATTCAGGGCGGACCTTC. Its protein is CASSQEWNSGRTF.

The table lists this clone with a count of one. The genes are TRBV6-6 and TRBJ2-7; 9 bases match TRBD1. This CDR3 spans 15 amino acids. The ends lost 6 bases at V and 4 bases at J; junction bases unmatched: 10. From germline, CDR1 is MNHNY and CDR2 SVGAGI (reference sequence). The DNA for the CDR3 is TGTGCCAGCAGGCCCAGACAGGGGGTGGGGTACGAGCAGTACTTC. Protein product: CASRPRQGVGYEQYF.

The genes are TRBV19 and TRBJ1-2; the D is unclear. The germline gives CDR1 LNHDA, CDR2 SQIVND (reference sequence). The length of the CDR3 is 14 residues. Deletions cut 10 bases from V and 4 bases from J, with 19 bases between. The CDR3 is CATDTHPVGYGYTF. The CDR3 DNA is TGTGCCACCGACACACACCCGGTCGGCTATGGCTACACCTTC.

This chain joins TRBV24-1 and TRBJ1-2, with 10 bases aligning to TRBD1. Trimming at V came to 4 bases and at J to 4 bases, leaving 11 bases not matched to a gene. CDR1 is KGHDR, CDR2 SFDVKD, per germline. The CDR3 runs 17 residues. CDR3 in amino acids: CATSDPEGTGASYGYTF. In DNA, the CDR3 is TGTGCCACCAGTGACCCAGAGGGGACAGGGGCGTCCTATGGCTACACCTTC.

CDR3: CASSTDRLIAKNIQYF. CDR3 DNA sequence: TGTGCCAGTAGTACCGACAGGCTAATAGCCAAAAACATTCAGTACTTC. The chain is built from TRBV19 and TRBJ2-4; a possible D gene is TRBD1 (6 bases). Trimming took 4 bases from V and 0 from J, leaving 13 bases between them. The germline V gene has CDR1 LNHDA and CDR2 SQIVND (reference sequence). CDR3 size: 16 residues.

The chain recombines TRBV29-1 with TRBJ2-2; tentative D call: TRBD1 (6 bases). This CDR3 contains 15 residues. V was clipped by 6 bases and J by 0 bases, with 14 bases between them. Germline values: CDR1 SQVTM, CDR2 ANQGSEA. CDR3 coding DNA: TGCAGCGTGCGAACCGGGACACCGAACACCGGGGAGCTGTTTTTT. Residues: CSVRTGTPNTGELFF.

The V call is TRBV21-1, the J call TRBJ2-1; the DNA was not compared with TRBD1, the D call given in the table. TRBV21-1 is a known pseudogene. CDR3 length equals 15 residues. For the CDR3, the DNA is TGTGCCAGCAGCAAAGACACAGCCGGTCGAAATGAGCAGTTCTTC. This sequence encodes CASSKDTAGRNEQFF.

The chain has TRBV9 and TRBJ2-7; 10 bases map to TRBD2. Per germline, CDR1 SGDLS and CDR2 YYNGEE. This CDR3 region has 17 residues. V was clipped by 0 bases and J by 2 bases; unmatched bases: 8. The CDR3 region has the DNA TGTGCCAGCAGCGTAGGGACTAGCGGAAACTTTCCCTACGAGCAGTACTTC. It codes for CASSVGTSGNFPYEQYF.